Listed below are T cell receptor beta chains from one sample, sequenced in a study of shared clonotypes between healthy human individuals. The method was immunoSEQ multiplex PCR; TCRdb's version includes in-frame clones alone and lacks a portion of them. The sample lists 2 million to 2.5 million clones; around 90% were seen once. Sequencing input: naive CD4+ T cells from PBMCs. These receptors were taken from a man younger than 35 in good health. Some clones in this sample may be carry-over from other donors' samples. Each CDR3 is given with its conserved first and last residue. The D gene is left open where the match is weak. Where a row states a size, it is once, few, many or the class of an expanded clone; other rows omit it.

j_gene: TRBJ2-2; v_gene: TRBV7-9; abundance: .; d_gene: .; CDR3aa: CASSPGATNTGELFF; CDR3nt: TGTGCCAGCAGCCCAGGGGCGACGAACACCGGGGAGCTGTTTTTT
j_gene: TRBJ2-7; v_gene: TRBV28; abundance: .; d_gene: TRBD1; CDR3aa: CASSVSRTGWHF; CDR3nt: TGTGCCAGCAGCGTTAGCAGGACAGGGTGGCACTTC
j_gene: TRBJ1-1; v_gene: TRBV27; abundance: .; d_gene: .; CDR3aa: CATWRSSAGPLVGSTEAFF; CDR3nt: TGTGCCACTTGGAGGTCCTCCGCCGGGCCCCTAGTAGGGTCGACTGAAGCTTTCTTT
j_gene: TRBJ2-1; v_gene: TRBV5-1; abundance: .; d_gene: .; CDR3aa: CASSSEGGRPYNEQFF; CDR3nt: TGCGCCAGCAGCTCGGAGGGCGGACGCCCTTACAATGAGCAGTTCTTC
j_gene: TRBJ2-7; v_gene: TRBV11-2; abundance: .; d_gene: TRBD2; CDR3aa: CASSFPYSGSEQYF; CDR3nt: TGTGCCAGCAGCTTCCCATATAGCGGGAGCGAGCAGTACTTC
j_gene: TRBJ2-3; v_gene: TRBV2; abundance: .; d_gene: TRBD2; CDR3aa: CASMGLAGVGQYF; CDR3nt: TGTGCCAGCATGGGGCTAGCGGGAGTTGGGCAGTATTTT
j_gene: TRBJ1-1; v_gene: TRBV5-1; abundance: .; d_gene: .; CDR3aa: CASSSSRGEAFF; CDR3nt: TGCGCCAGCAGCTCCTCAAGGGGTGAAGCTTTCTTT
j_gene: TRBJ1-2; v_gene: TRBV30; abundance: .; d_gene: .; CDR3aa: CAWSISGPYSGYTF; CDR3nt: TGTGCCTGGAGCATCAGCGGCCCTTACTCGGGCTACACCTTC
j_gene: TRBJ1-1; v_gene: TRBV10-1; abundance: .; d_gene: TRBD1; CDR3aa: CASSGGQGGYTEAFF; CDR3nt: TGCGCCAGCAGTGGAGGACAGGGAGGTTACACTGAAGCTTTCTTT
j_gene: TRBJ1-5; v_gene: TRBV15; abundance: .; d_gene: .; CDR3aa: CATSRDPRSPQHF; CDR3nt: TGTGCCACCAGCAGAGATCCGAGATCGCCCCAGCATTTT
j_gene: TRBJ2-3; v_gene: TRBV29-1; abundance: .; d_gene: TRBD2; CDR3aa: CSVLGGSGRAMNTQYF; CDR3nt: TGCAGCGTACTGGGGGGTAGCGGGAGGGCCATGAATACGCAGTATTTT
j_gene: TRBJ2-3; v_gene: TRBV5-4; abundance: .; d_gene: .; CDR3aa: CASSLDLAQSTDTQYF; CDR3nt: TGTGCCAGCAGCTTGGATCTAGCGCAAAGCACAGATACGCAGTATTTT
j_gene: TRBJ1-1; v_gene: TRBV5-4; abundance: .; d_gene: .; CDR3aa: CASSLGGRAKTEAFF; CDR3nt: TGTGCCAGCAGCTTGGGAGGCAGGGCCAAGACTGAAGCTTTCTTT
j_gene: TRBJ2-7; v_gene: TRBV7-2; abundance: .; d_gene: TRBD1; CDR3aa: CASSLARQGYEQYF; CDR3nt: TGTGCCAGCAGCTTAGCCAGACAGGGGTACGAGCAGTACTTC
j_gene: TRBJ2-1; v_gene: TRBV4-1; abundance: .; d_gene: TRBD2; CDR3aa: CASSQVAGGRRNEQFF; CDR3nt: TGCGCCAGCAGCCAAGTCGCGGGAGGCCGAAGGAATGAGCAGTTCTTC
j_gene: TRBJ2-2; v_gene: TRBV9; abundance: .; d_gene: .; CDR3aa: CASSVGPGGGELFF; CDR3nt: TGTGCCAGCAGCGTAGGGCCTGGAGGGGGGGAGCTGTTTTTT
j_gene: TRBJ2-7; v_gene: TRBV18; abundance: .; d_gene: .; CDR3aa: CASSPPQRSPYEQYF; CDR3nt: TGTGCCAGCTCACCACCGCAAAGGTCTCCCTACGAGCAGTACTTC
j_gene: TRBJ2-1; v_gene: TRBV5-1; abundance: .; d_gene: TRBD2; CDR3aa: CASSLRSSGTDNEQFF; CDR3nt: TGCGCCAGCAGCCTGCGTTCTAGCGGGACCGACAATGAGCAGTTCTTC
j_gene: TRBJ2-1; v_gene: TRBV5-4; abundance: .; d_gene: TRBD2; CDR3aa: CASSVGLAGRNEQFF; CDR3nt: TGTGCCAGCAGCGTCGGACTAGCGGGGAGGAATGAGCAGTTCTTC
j_gene: TRBJ1-1; v_gene: TRBV11-3; abundance: .; d_gene: TRBD1; CDR3aa: CASSLSDRDTEAFF; CDR3nt: TGTGCCAGCAGCTTAAGTGACAGGGACACTGAAGCTTTCTTT
j_gene: TRBJ1-1; v_gene: TRBV9; abundance: .; d_gene: .; CDR3aa: CASSVGGHRESEAFF; CDR3nt: TGTGCCAGCAGCGTAGGAGGACACCGTGAATCTGAAGCTTTCTTT
j_gene: TRBJ2-7; v_gene: TRBV5-1; abundance: .; d_gene: TRBD1; CDR3aa: CASRPQGALYEQYF; CDR3nt: TGCGCCAGCAGACCGCAGGGGGCTCTCTACGAGCAGTACTTC
j_gene: TRBJ2-3; v_gene: TRBV5-1; abundance: .; d_gene: TRBD2; CDR3aa: CASSWQVSGSTDTQYF; CDR3nt: TGCGCCAGCAGCTGGCAGGTTAGCGGGAGCACAGATACGCAGTATTTT
j_gene: TRBJ2-5; v_gene: TRBV5-1; abundance: once; d_gene: .; CDR3aa: CASSPTEETQYF; CDR3nt: TGCGCCAGCAGCCCGACTGAGGAGACCCAGTACTTC
j_gene: TRBJ2-1; v_gene: TRBV9; abundance: .; d_gene: TRBD2; CDR3aa: CASSAPLSGKHNEQFF; CDR3nt: TGTGCCAGCAGCGCTCCGCTTAGCGGGAAGCACAATGAGCAGTTCTTC
j_gene: TRBJ2-6; v_gene: TRBV5-1; abundance: .; d_gene: TRBD1; CDR3aa: CASSPGQFVSSGANVLTF; CDR3nt: TGCGCCAGCAGCCCGGGACAGTTCGTATCCTCTGGGGCCAACGTCCTGACTTTC
j_gene: TRBJ1-3; v_gene: TRBV18; abundance: .; d_gene: .; CDR3aa: CASSPRNDSPGNTIYF; CDR3nt: TGTGCCAGCTCACCCCGGAATGACAGCCCTGGAAACACCATATATTTT
j_gene: TRBJ1-3; v_gene: TRBV5-1; abundance: .; d_gene: .; CDR3aa: CATSPEGGSGNTIYF; CDR3nt: TGCGCCACGTCCCCGGAGGGGGGCTCTGGAAACACCATATATTTT
j_gene: TRBJ2-7; v_gene: TRBV6-1; abundance: .; d_gene: TRBD1; CDR3aa: CASQTGVGSYEQYF; CDR3nt: TGTGCCAGTCAAACAGGGGTGGGCAGCTACGAGCAGTACTTC
j_gene: TRBJ1-1; v_gene: TRBV5-1; abundance: .; d_gene: .; CDR3aa: CASLADSLNTEAFF; CDR3nt: TGCGCCAGCCTCGCGGACAGCTTGAACACTGAAGCTTTCTTT
j_gene: TRBJ1-1; v_gene: TRBV5-1; abundance: .; d_gene: .; CDR3aa: CASSFQAQNTEAFF; CDR3nt: TGCGCCAGCAGCTTCCAGGCCCAGAACACTGAAGCTTTCTTT
j_gene: TRBJ2-7; v_gene: TRBV5-4; abundance: .; d_gene: .; CDR3aa: CASSDGPYLAYEQYF; CDR3nt: TGTGCCAGCAGCGACGGACCATACCTTGCCTACGAGCAGTACTTC
j_gene: TRBJ2-1; v_gene: TRBV7-3; abundance: .; d_gene: TRBD1; CDR3aa: CASRPGQGTRARYNEQFF; CDR3nt: TGTGCCAGCAGACCGGGACAGGGGACCCGAGCGAGGTACAATGAGCAGTTCTTC
j_gene: TRBJ1-2; v_gene: TRBV6-6; abundance: .; d_gene: .; CDR3aa: CASSYATNYGYTF; CDR3nt: TGTGCCAGCAGTTACGCTACTAACTATGGCTACACCTTC
j_gene: TRBJ2-3; v_gene: TRBV5-1; abundance: .; d_gene: TRBD1; CDR3aa: CASSYYGTGSVKTDTQYF; CDR3nt: TGCGCCAGCAGCTATTACGGGACAGGGTCCGTTAAAACAGATACGCAGTATTTT
j_gene: TRBJ2-7; v_gene: TRBV21-1; abundance: .; d_gene: .; CDR3aa: CASSTWGSPSSYEQYF; CDR3nt: TGTGCCAGCAGCACCTGGGGTAGTCCGAGCTCCTACGAGCAGTACTTC
j_gene: TRBJ1-2; v_gene: TRBV7-3; abundance: .; d_gene: TRBD1; CDR3aa: CASSLDRGVGGYTF; CDR3nt: TGTGCCAGCAGCTTGGACAGGGGGGTTGGTGGCTACACCTTC
j_gene: TRBJ2-3; v_gene: TRBV27; abundance: .; d_gene: TRBD2; CDR3aa: CASSSPGLVTDTQYF; CDR3nt: TGTGCCAGCAGCTCCCCGGGACTAGTCACAGATACGCAGTATTTT
j_gene: TRBJ2-7; v_gene: TRBV28; abundance: .; d_gene: TRBD2; CDR3aa: CASIPGGAGEYEQYF; CDR3nt: TGTGCCAGCATCCCGGGGGGAGCCGGCGAATACGAGCAGTACTTC
j_gene: TRBJ2-3; v_gene: TRBV7-9; abundance: .; d_gene: .; CDR3aa: CASSPIGDSSTDTQYF; CDR3nt: TGTGCCAGCAGCCCTATTGGGGACTCGAGCACAGATACGCAGTATTTT
j_gene: TRBJ2-1; v_gene: TRBV9; abundance: .; d_gene: TRBD2; CDR3aa: CASSVEASGNRGYYNEQFF; CDR3nt: TGTGCCAGCAGCGTAGAGGCTAGCGGAAACCGTGGATACTACAATGAGCAGTTCTTC
j_gene: TRBJ2-3; v_gene: TRBV4-1; abundance: .; d_gene: .; CDR3aa: CASSQVVGTDTQYF; CDR3nt: TGCGCCAGCAGCCAAGTGGTGGGGACAGATACGCAGTATTTT
j_gene: TRBJ2-3; v_gene: TRBV4-2; abundance: .; d_gene: TRBD2; CDR3aa: CASSPGLDGDTQYF; CDR3nt: TGTGCCAGCAGCCCAGGACTAGATGGGGATACGCAGTATTTT
j_gene: TRBJ1-2; v_gene: TRBV14; abundance: .; d_gene: TRBD1; CDR3aa: CFQGDYGYTF; CDR3nt: TGTTTCCAGGGGGACTATGGCTACACCTTC
j_gene: TRBJ2-3; v_gene: TRBV5-1; abundance: .; d_gene: TRBD2; CDR3aa: CASSLVVKRLAGVEDTQYF; CDR3nt: TGCGCCAGCAGCTTGGTGGTAAAGAGATTAGCGGGAGTGGAAGATACGCAGTATTTT
j_gene: TRBJ2-7; v_gene: TRBV7-9; abundance: .; d_gene: .; CDR3aa: CASSLGSAYEQYF; CDR3nt: TGTGCCAGCAGCTTAGGGTCAGCTTACGAGCAGTACTTC
j_gene: TRBJ1-1; v_gene: TRBV11-1; abundance: .; d_gene: .; CDR3aa: CASSLDGRGWGNTEAFF; CDR3nt: TGTGCCAGCAGCTTAGACGGCAGGGGCTGGGGGAACACTGAAGCTTTCTTT
j_gene: TRBJ1-1; v_gene: TRBV9; abundance: .; d_gene: .; CDR3aa: CASSVVRSPGVLNTEAFF; CDR3nt: TGTGCCAGCAGCGTGGTACGGTCTCCCGGGGTCTTGAACACTGAAGCTTTCTTT
j_gene: TRBJ2-7; v_gene: TRBV6-5; abundance: once; d_gene: TRBD1; CDR3aa: CASSLNRGFYEQYF; CDR3nt: TGTGCCAGCAGTCTTAACAGGGGTTTCTACGAGCAGTACTTC
j_gene: TRBJ2-1; v_gene: TRBV27; abundance: .; d_gene: TRBD1; CDR3aa: CASRGGGTGLSEQFF; CDR3nt: TGTGCCAGCAGGGGGGGCGGGACAGGGTTAAGTGAGCAGTTCTTC
j_gene: TRBJ1-5; v_gene: TRBV30; abundance: few; d_gene: TRBD1; CDR3aa: CAWSGDRRNQPQHF; CDR3nt: TGTGCCTGGAGTGGGGACAGGAGAAATCAGCCCCAGCATTTT